One and the same sample provided the 15 T cell receptor beta chains below, sequenced in a study of blood T cell repertoires in COVID-19. Some clones are missing from TCRdb's copy, which holds only in-frame ones; the method was immunoSEQ multiplex PCR. The sample has about 88,000 clones, about nine tenths seen once. The sequenced material came from peripheral blood. Receptors originate from a male donor with acute or convalescent COVID-19.

The chain couples TRBV29-1 to TRBJ2-4; 16 nucleotides match TRBD2. CDR1 is SQVTM, CDR2 ANQGSEA, per germline. The CDR3 runs to 15 residues. Germline trimming cut 4 bases from V and 9 bases from J; bases unmatched to any gene: 6. This CDR3 reads CSVATGTSGRGIQYF. DNA of the CDR3: TGCAGCGTTGCTACCGGGACTAGCGGGAGGGGCATTCAGTACTTC.

The V gene is TRBV12-3 or TRBV12-4, the J gene TRBJ1-6; possibly TRBD1 for D (6 bases). The CDR3 contains 13 residues. Trimming pared 8 bases from V and 5 bases from J, leaving 10 bases between. The CDR3 sequence is CASEGGNNSPLHF. The CDR3 nucleotides are TGTGCCAGCGAGGGGGGGAATAATTCACCCCTCCACTTT.

J is TRBJ2-7 and V is TRBV11-2, with 9 bases lining up with TRBD1. The CDR3 has 14 residues. CDR1 is SGHAT, CDR2 FQNNGV, per germline. With 6 bases clipped from V and 1 base from J, the junction kept 4 bases outside the gene matches. CDR3 sequence: CASRSGTGSYEQYF. The CDR3, as DNA: TGTGCCAGCAGATCCGGGACAGGGTCCTACGAGCAGTACTTC.

This chain connects TRBV5-1 to TRBJ2-2, with TRBD2 identical over 8 bases. The CDR3 loop spans 14 amino acids. Germline CDR1 SGHRS, CDR2 YFSETQ. Losses at the gene ends were 0 bases for V and 6 bases for J; bases not matched to a gene: 1. The CDR3 sequence is CASSLDGGAGELFF. The CDR3 DNA sequence: TGCGCCAGCAGCTTGGACGGGGGGGCCGGGGAGCTGTTTTTT. Combining the CDR3 with reference TRBV5-1 and TRBJ2-2 gives the whole variable domain KAGVTQTPRYLIKTRGQQVTLSCSPISGHRSVSWYQQTPGQGLQFLFEYFSETQRNKGNFPGRFSGRQFSNSRSEMNVSTLELGDSALYLCASSLDGGAGELFFGEGSRLTVL.

This chain connects TRBV5-6 to TRBJ1-5, with D perhaps matching TRBD1 (6 bases). Germline CDR1 and CDR2: SGHDT and YYEEEE. V was trimmed by 5 bases and J by 3 bases, leaving 15 bases between them. This CDR3 is built from 15 residues. For the CDR3, the DNA is TGTGCCAGCAGTCGGACAGCTCGGAACAATCAGCCCCAGCATTTT. It specifies CASSRTARNNQPQHF.

CDR3 sequence: CASSLERAGKDSEQYF. CDR3 nucleotide sequence: TGCGCCAGCAGCTTGGAGCGGGCAGGAAAAGATAGCGAGCAGTACTTC. The chain recombines TRBV5-1 with TRBJ2-7; maybe TRBD2 (6 bases). V lost 0 bases and J 6 bases, leaving 19 bases between the germline ends. CDR1 and CDR2 (germline): SGHRS, YFSETQ. The CDR3 length is 16 residues. The full variable domain, in which reference TRBV5-1 and TRBJ2-7 provide the parts outside the CDR3, is KAGVTQTPRYLIKTRGQQVTLSCSPISGHRSVSWYQQTPGQGLQFLFEYFSETQRNKGNFPGRFSGRQFSNSRSEMNVSTLELGDSALYLCASSLERAGKDSEQYFGPGTRLTVT.

The chain uses TRBV2 and TRBJ2-1; the match to TRBD2 covers 13 bases. CDR1 is SNHLY and CDR2 is FYNNEI in the germline V gene. After removal of 6 bases from V and 0 bases from J, the junction contained 2 bases not matched to a gene. The CDR3 has 16 residues. This CDR3 is CASRRTSGSSYNEQFF. The CDR3 DNA sequence: TGTGCCAGCAGGCGGACTAGCGGGAGCTCCTACAATGAGCAGTTCTTC.

The chain carries TRBV7-9 and TRBJ1-1; TRBD1 agrees at 8 bases. The germline CDR1 and CDR2 sequences are SEHNR and FQNEAQ (reference sequence). The J segment lost 8 bases and the V segment lost 5 bases, leaving 16 bases of the junction unmatched. The CDR3 has 16 residues. As DNA, the CDR3 is TGTGCCAGCAGCGCCCGACAGGGGAACGGGCCCAAAGAAGCTTTCTTT. Its translation is CASSARQGNGPKEAFF.

The chain uses TRBV5-1 and TRBJ1-2; 7 bases match TRBD1. V shed 3 bases and J 7 bases; nucleotides not matched to a gene: 12. The CDR3 contains 15 residues. The V gene's germline CDR1 is SGHRS and CDR2 YFSETQ. Written as DNA, the CDR3 is TGCGCCAGCAGCTCCCGTGGGACAGTAGGGTCTGGCTACACCTTC. Amino acids: CASSSRGTVGSGYTF.

V is TRBV6-5 and J is TRBJ1-4; the D gene is possibly TRBD1 (6 bases). From germline, CDR1 is MNHEY and CDR2 SVGAGI. The V end lost 6 bases, the J end lost 8 bases, and 16 bases lay between the germline ends. The CDR3 extends over 14 amino acids. The CDR3 region is CASRVSGVEEKLFF. The CDR3 DNA follows: TGTGCCAGCAGGGTTTCAGGGGTTGAGGAAAAACTGTTTTTT.

This chain joins TRBV3-1 (or the pseudogene TRBV3-2) and TRBJ1-1; 11 nucleotides match TRBD1. The CDR3 extends over 14 amino acids. The germline V gene has CDR1 LGHDT and CDR2 YNNKEL (reference sequence). After removal of 0 bases from V and 10 bases from J, the junction contained 4 bases not matched to a gene. CDR3 residues: CASSQEKGTGGAFF. In DNA form, the CDR3 reads TGTGCCAGCAGCCAAGAGAAGGGGACAGGGGGAGCTTTCTTT.

The sample holds one count of this clone. This chain joins TRBV30 and TRBJ1-4; TRBD1 is a possible D gene (5 bases). This CDR3 contains 16 residues. V lost 1 base, J lost 0 bases, and 12 bases lay in between. Germline V CDR1 and CDR2: GTSNPN, SVGIG (reference sequence). CDR3 residues: CAWSAHRSATNEKLFF. For the CDR3, the DNA is TGTGCCTGGAGTGCGCACAGGTCTGCAACTAATGAAAAACTGTTTTTT. The entire variable domain, with the rest obtained from reference TRBV30 and TRBJ1-4, is as follows: SQTIHQWPATLVQPVGSPLSLECTVEGTSNPNLYWYRQAAGRGLQLLFYSVGIGQISSEVPQNLSASRPQDRQFILSSKKLLLSDSGFYLCAWSAHRSATNEKLFFGSGTQLSVL.

The V call is TRBV28, the J call TRBJ1-2; tentative D call: TRBD1 (6 bases). The CDR3 has 15 amino acids. Germline values: CDR1 MDHEN, CDR2 SYDVKM. The V end lost 6 bases, the J end lost 2 bases, and 16 bases lay between the germline ends. The CDR3 here is CASSSPEGQNYGYTF. CDR3 sequence (DNA): TGTGCCAGCAGCTCACCCGAAGGACAGAACTATGGCTACACCTTC.

The V call is TRBV2, the J call TRBJ1-5, with D maybe TRBD1 (5 bases). Germline CDR1 and CDR2: SNHLY and FYNNEI. CDR3 length: 14 amino acids. Trimming took 2 bases from V and 5 from J, leaving 10 bases between them. DNA of the CDR3: TGTGCCAGCAGTGAACAGGGTGGGGATCAGCCCCAGCATTTT. Translated: CASSEQGGDQPQHF.

The chain couples TRBV7-8 to TRBJ2-7; TRBD2 matches 14 bases. The CDR3 is 18 amino acids. The V gene end was trimmed by 7 bases and the J gene end by 0 bases; junction bases not matched to a gene: 11. Germline V gene lookup returns CDR1 SGHVS and CDR2 FQNEAQ. The CDR3 nucleotides are TGTGCCAGCACCCTTCAGACTAGCGGGGGGGGGAGCTCCTACGAGCAGTACTTC. Amino acid sequence: CASTLQTSGGGSSYEQYF.